What follows are 14 T cell receptor beta chains derived from one specimen sequenced in a study of T cells in Graves' hyperthyroidism and ophthalmopathy. It was RNA transcripts that yielded the amplified TCR beta CDR3 regions. HTBI primers drove first-round RT-PCR of the TCR CDR3. A single record per CDR3 protein comes from TCRdb applying MiXCR to the multiplex PCR reads. The sample records under 350,000 distinct CDR3 sequences, roughly 18% being singletons. Material: blood. The receptors were gathered from a woman between 45 and 60 years old with Graves' hyperthyroidism.

This clonotype was seen a handful of times. The J gene is TRBJ2-3, the V gene TRBV20-1, with TRBD2 matching over 9 bases. The CDR3 is 16 amino acids. The V and J ends lost 0 bases and 6 bases, in that order; junction bases with no gene match: 10. Germline assignment: CDR1 DFQATT and CDR2 SNEGSKA (reference sequence). The CDR3 sequence is CSARDDQRGVRDTQYF. In DNA, the CDR3 is TGCAGTGCTAGAGATGACCAGCGGGGGGTCCGGGATACGCAGTATTTT.

The chain has TRBV15 and TRBJ2-7; 9 nucleotides line up with TRBD2. Germline CDR1 and CDR2: LNHNV and YYDKDF (reference sequence). V lost 5 bases and J lost 5; bases outside the gene matches: 10. This CDR3 region has 15 residues. This CDR3 reads CATSVGGSGSNEQYF. The CDR3 DNA reads TGTGCCACCAGCGTCGGAGGTAGCGGGAGCAACGAGCAGTACTTC.

The chain carries TRBV19 and TRBJ2-7; maybe TRBD1 (5 bases). V was trimmed by 5 bases and J by 2 bases, leaving 10 bases between them. CDR1 and CDR2 from the germline V gene are LNHDA and SQIVND (reference sequence). This CDR3 contains 13 residues. CDR3 DNA sequence: TGTGCCAGTAGTCAGGGCATCGCCTACGAGCAGTACTTC. Translated: CASSQGIAYEQYF.

This clonotype was seen only a few times. J is TRBJ2-5 and V is TRBV4-1; D possibly uses TRBD1 or TRBD2 (5 bases each). The CDR3 is 17 amino acids. CDR1 MGHRA and CDR2 YSYEKL come from the germline V gene. The V and J ends lost 1 base and 5 bases respectively, with 20 bases between them. CDR3 DNA: TGCGCCAGCAGCCAAGCTGTTGACTGGGGGTATGGCGAGACCCAGTACTTC. It translates to CASSQAVDWGYGETQYF.

CDR3 amino acids: CSASHSGANSPLHF. CDR3 bases: TGCAGTGCTAGTCATTCGGGGGCAAATTCACCCCTCCACTTT. This sequence joins TRBV20-1 and TRBJ1-6; possibly TRBD1 for D (6 bases). V lost 3 bases to trimming and J lost 7 bases, with 13 bases between them. From germline, CDR1 is DFQATT and CDR2 SNEGSKA (reference sequence). The CDR3 is 14 amino acids.

This clonotype has ten or more counts. The chain carries TRBV6-1 and TRBJ1-4; D call uncertain. The CDR3 spans 15 residues. The V gene's germline CDR1 is MNHNS and CDR2 SASEGT. The V end was cut by 5 bases, the J end by 8 bases, with 18 bases between. The CDR3 nucleotides are TGTGCCAGCAGTTATACGGCAGAACCTCACGAAAAACTGTTTTTT. Translated, it gives CASSYTAEPHEKLFF.

This clonotype was found a few times. The DNA for the CDR3 is TGCGCCAGCAGCCACACGCCTACTAGGACATACAATGAGCAGTTCTTC. It translates to CASSHTPTRTYNEQFF. V usage is TRBV5-1 and J usage is TRBJ2-1; D might be TRBD1 or TRBD2, each matching 5 bases. Trimming removed 4 bases at V and 4 bases at J, with 18 bases between. Germline loops: CDR1 SGHRS, CDR2 YFSETQ. The CDR3 has 16 residues.

This clonotype was counted many times. This chain uses TRBV11-2 with TRBJ1-6, with D possibly matching TRBD1 (6 bases). V shed 4 bases and J shed 10 bases, with 17 bases lying between them. The CDR3 has 15 amino acids. CDR1 SGHAT and CDR2 FQNNGV come from the germline V gene. The CDR3 DNA sequence: TGTGCCAGCAGCTCCCAAACAGGGAGGGGGTCACCCCTCCACTTT. It translates to CASSSQTGRGSPLHF.

This clonotype was detected only a few times. The V and J genes are TRBV2 and TRBJ1-5; 7 bases map to TRBD1. Germline V CDR1 and CDR2: SNHLY, FYNNEI. The CDR3 sequence is 14 residues long. V gave up 8 bases and J gave up 0 bases; unmatched junction bases: 4. The CDR3 here is CASGQENSNQPQHF. The CDR3 DNA is TGTGCCAGCGGACAGGAGAATAGCAATCAGCCCCAGCATTTT.

The gene calls are TRBV6-1 and TRBJ2-1, with 9 nucleotides matching TRBD2. Losses at the gene ends were 6 bases for V and 4 bases for J; bases not matched to a gene: 10. Germline CDR1 MNHNS, CDR2 SASEGT. This CDR3 is built from 16 residues. CDR3 DNA: TGTGCCAGCAGATCTTTAGCGGGAGAGCAATACAATGAGCAGTTCTTC. It is translated as CASRSLAGEQYNEQFF.

This chain links TRBV27 with TRBJ2-7; no clear D. This CDR3 is 13 amino acids long. Trimming stripped 2 bases from V and 1 base from J, with 6 bases between. Per germline, CDR1 MNHEY and CDR2 SMNVEV (reference sequence). The CDR3 region has the DNA TGTGCCAGCAGTTTACAGGAATCCTACGAGCAGTACTTC. This translates into CASSLQESYEQYF.

This clonotype was seen many times. The rearrangement joins TRBV11-2 to TRBJ2-5, with 7 bases identical to TRBD2. The CDR3 runs 15 residues. CDR1 and CDR2 (germline): SGHAT, FQNNGV. The trim removed 3 bases at V and 2 bases at J, leaving 6 bases unmatched. CDR3 DNA: TGTGCCAGCAGCTTCAGCGCTAGCGGTCAAGAGACCCAGTACTTC. Translation gives CASSFSASGQETQYF.

V usage is TRBV19 and J usage is TRBJ2-2; 13 bases map to TRBD2. The V gene end was trimmed by 5 bases and the J gene end by 2 bases; junction bases not matched to a gene: 8. From germline, CDR1 is LNHDA and CDR2 SQIVND (reference sequence). The CDR3 contains 18 residues. The CDR3 DNA reads as TGTGCCAGTAGTTACCCGGGACTAGCGGGGTCAAACACCGGGGAGCTGTTTTTT. Residues: CASSYPGLAGSNTGELFF.

The rearrangement links TRBV6-1 to TRBJ2-3; TRBD1 might be the D (7 bases). V shed 6 bases and J shed 1 base, with 20 bases lying between them. Germline V gene data show CDR1 as MNHNS and CDR2 as SASEGT. This CDR3 is built from 17 residues. The CDR3 reads CASSAWGGGGGTDTQYF. CDR3 sequence (DNA): TGTGCCAGCAGCGCCTGGGGAGGAGGGGGCGGCACAGATACGCAGTATTTT.